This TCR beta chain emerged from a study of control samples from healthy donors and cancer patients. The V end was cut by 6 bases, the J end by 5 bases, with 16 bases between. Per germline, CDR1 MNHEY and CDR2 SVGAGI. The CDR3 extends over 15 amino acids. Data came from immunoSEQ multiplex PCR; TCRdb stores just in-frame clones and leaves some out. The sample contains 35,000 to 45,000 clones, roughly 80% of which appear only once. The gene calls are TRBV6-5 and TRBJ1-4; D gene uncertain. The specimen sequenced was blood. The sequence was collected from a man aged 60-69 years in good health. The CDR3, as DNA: TGTGCCAGCAGATTCGGACGGCGAGACAATGAAAAACTGTTTTTT. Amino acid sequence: CASRFGRRDNEKLFF.